The T cell receptor (beta chain) described here comes from a study of T cell responses to AZD1222 COVID-19 vaccine. The assay was immunoSEQ multiplex PCR, and TCRdb's table has in-frame clones only and misses some. This sample has some 110,000 clones, with around 91% found just once. About this clone itself: Its antigen is currently unknown.

Study-level points and caveats: Clonal diversity was possibly underestimated, and the donors were mostly white British, with more females. Repertoires were sampled only after the peak T cell response.

The V segment lost 1 base and the J segment 2 bases; nucleotides outside the gene matches: 2. This CDR3 has 15 amino acids. CDR1 is SGHRS, CDR2 YFSETQ, per germline. The gene calls are TRBV5-1 and TRBJ1-5; the match to TRBD1 covers 8 bases. Material: peripheral blood, obtained on day 0 of AZD1222 vaccination. This sequence originates from an adult in good health. The CDR3 loop is CASSLSGGGNQPQHF. Here the CDR3 DNA reads TGCGCCAGCAGCTTGTCAGGGGGCGGCAATCAGCCCCAGCATTTT.